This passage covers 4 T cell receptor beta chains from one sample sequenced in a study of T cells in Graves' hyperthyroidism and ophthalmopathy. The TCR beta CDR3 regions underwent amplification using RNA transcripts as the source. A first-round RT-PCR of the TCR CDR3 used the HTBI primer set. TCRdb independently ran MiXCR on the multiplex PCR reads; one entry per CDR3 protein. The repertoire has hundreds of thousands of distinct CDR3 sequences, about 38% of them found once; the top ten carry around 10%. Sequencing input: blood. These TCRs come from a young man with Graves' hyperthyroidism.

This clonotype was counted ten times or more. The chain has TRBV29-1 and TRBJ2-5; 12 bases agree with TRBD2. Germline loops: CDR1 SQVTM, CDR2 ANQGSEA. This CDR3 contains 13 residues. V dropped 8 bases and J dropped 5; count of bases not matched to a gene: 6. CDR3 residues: CSTRTSGTETQYF. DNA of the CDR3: TGCAGCACCCGGACTAGCGGGACGGAGACCCAGTACTTC.

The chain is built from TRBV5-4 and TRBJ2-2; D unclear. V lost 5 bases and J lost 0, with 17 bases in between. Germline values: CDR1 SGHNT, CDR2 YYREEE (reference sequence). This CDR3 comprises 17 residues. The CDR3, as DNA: TGTGCCAGCAGTCCCAATTCGGCGCCAGCGAACACCGGGGAGCTGTTTTTT. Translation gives CASSPNSAPANTGELFF.

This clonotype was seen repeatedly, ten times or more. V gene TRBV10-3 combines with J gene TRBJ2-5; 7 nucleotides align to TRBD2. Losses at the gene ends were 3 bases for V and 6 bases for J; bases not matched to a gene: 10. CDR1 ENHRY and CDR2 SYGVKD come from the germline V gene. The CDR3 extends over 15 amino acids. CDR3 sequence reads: CAISDNEGGPKTQYF. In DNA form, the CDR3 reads TGTGCCATCAGTGATAACGAGGGAGGGCCAAAGACCCAGTACTTC.

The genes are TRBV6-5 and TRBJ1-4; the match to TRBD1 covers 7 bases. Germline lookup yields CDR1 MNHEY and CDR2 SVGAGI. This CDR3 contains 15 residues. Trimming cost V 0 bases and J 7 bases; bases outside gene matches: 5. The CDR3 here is CASSYSRGESEKLFF. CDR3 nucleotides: TGTGCCAGCAGTTACTCCAGGGGGGAGAGTGAAAAACTGTTTTTT.